This T cell receptor beta chain appears in the sequencing data of a study of blood T cell repertoires in COVID-19. On the study more broadly: Material from acute and convalescent COVID-19 was sourced from the United States, Italy and Spain. Nucleic acid was either cDNA or gDNA, and it came from T cells, B-cell-depleted T cells, or PBMCs.

Per the study methods: Amplification of reference gene primers provided the estimated nucleated cell counts. Using immunoSEQ multiplex PCR, the repertoire was profiled, and TCRdb retains in-frame clones only, with some absent. V and J calls and clone size are as listed in that table; D and trimming were resolved from the DNA. The sample comprises some 280,000 clones, just over 85% of which are singletons, and less than 3% rests with the top ten. The CDR3 runs to 14 residues. Germline-derived CDR1 and CDR2 are MDHEN and SYDVKM. V dropped 6 bases and J dropped 6 bases, with 14 bases sitting between them.

This clonotype originated in a woman younger than 45 with active or convalescent COVID-19. Sequencing was done on a sample of peripheral blood. V and J are TRBV28 and TRBJ1-4; weak D call: TRBD1 (5 bases). The CDR3 loop reads CASSLQGGDEKLFF. The CDR3 DNA follows: TGTGCCAGCAGCCTCCAGGGAGGGGATGAAAAACTGTTTTTT.